This TCR beta chain comes out of a study of identical twins. Whole-study results and caveats: It was cross-sectional statistical analysis, not following the same donors, that the conclusions relied on. Models predicted less out-of-frame TCR alpha sharing in monozygotic twins than was found. There were fewer insertions in abundant cord blood beta clonotypes, but memory repertoires showed no such pattern.

TCRdb redid the calling of the 5' RACE reads with MiXCR, one entry per CDR3 protein. The data hold 550,000 to 700,000 distinct CDR3 sequences, with 9% to 10% observed a single time. No donor was unhealthy or non-Caucasian. The CDR3 length is 13 residues. Per germline, CDR1 SQVTM and CDR2 ANQGSEA. V lost 7 bases and J lost 2, with 13 bases in between. In this sample, this clonotype turned up a few times. Its antigen is undetermined. The sample also formed part of further work on yellow fever vaccine responses in identical twins.

The sequencing sample was made of PBMCs. The source is a woman between 18 and 29 years old in good health. V is TRBV29-1 and J is TRBJ2-3; D ambiguous. The CDR3: CSDWNGYTDTQYF. As DNA, the CDR3 is TGCAGCGACTGGAATGGGTACACAGATACGCAGTATTTT.